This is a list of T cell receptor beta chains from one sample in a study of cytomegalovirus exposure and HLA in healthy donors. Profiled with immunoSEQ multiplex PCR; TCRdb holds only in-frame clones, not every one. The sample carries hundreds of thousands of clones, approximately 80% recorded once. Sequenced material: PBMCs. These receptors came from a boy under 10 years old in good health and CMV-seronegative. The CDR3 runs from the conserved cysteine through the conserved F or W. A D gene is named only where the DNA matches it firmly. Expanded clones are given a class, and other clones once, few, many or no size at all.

CASRTGGAMNTEAFF	TGTGCCAGCAGGACAGGGGGGGCCATGAACACTGAAGCTTTCTTT	-	TRBD1	TRBJ1-1	TRBV7-9
CASSQPRGGYNEQFF	TGTGCCAGCAGCCAACCCCGAGGTGGCTACAATGAGCAGTTCTTC	-	-	TRBJ2-1	TRBV9
CASSYSGDNYEKLFF	TGTGCCAGCAGTTACTCGGGGGACAACTATGAAAAACTGTTTTTT	-	-	TRBJ1-4	TRBV6-6
CATLAGDLTDTQYF	TGTGCCACCTTAGCGGGGGACCTCACAGATACGCAGTATTTT	-	TRBD2	TRBJ2-3	TRBV27
CASSLVMGLAGADTQYF	TGTGCCAGCAGCTTAGTTATGGGACTAGCGGGAGCAGATACGCAGTATTTT	-	TRBD2	TRBJ2-3	TRBV7-9
CASSTGAKTQYF	TGTGCCAGCAGTACAGGGGCGAAGACCCAGTACTTC	once	TRBD1	TRBJ2-5	TRBV28
CASSLELAGLWNEQFF	TGTGCCAGCAGCTTAGAACTAGCGGGACTATGGAATGAGCAGTTCTTC	-	TRBD2	TRBJ2-1	TRBV11-2
CASSLVGSGSPQLDGEQFF	TGTGCCAGCAGCTTAGTCGGTAGCGGGTCCCCTCAGCTCGACGGTGAGCAGTTCTTC	-	TRBD2	TRBJ2-1	TRBV7-6
CASSLPGGRGEQYF	TGTGCCAGCAGTTTGCCGGGAGGCCGGGGCGAGCAGTACTTC	-	TRBD2	TRBJ2-7	TRBV27
CASSLDVGATVNTEAFF	TGTGCCAGCAGCTTGGATGTTGGGGCGACAGTGAACACTGAAGCTTTCTTT	few	-	TRBJ1-1	TRBV5-6
CASRQGLNYGYTF	TGTGCCAGCAGACAGGGGCTTAACTATGGCTACACCTTC	-	TRBD1	TRBJ1-2	TRBV6-6
CASSYSNSLNEAFF	TGTGCCAGCAGTTACTCGAACAGCCTTAATGAAGCTTTCTTT	-	-	TRBJ1-1	TRBV6-5
CASSITGASRSEQYF	TGTGCCAGTAGTATAACGGGAGCGTCAAGATCGGAGCAGTACTTC	-	-	TRBJ2-7	TRBV19
CASSRGNAYGYTF	TGTGCCAGCAGCAGGGGGAATGCCTATGGCTACACCTTC	-	-	TRBJ1-2	TRBV5-6
CASSLRNYQITDTQYF	TGTGCCAGCAGCCTACGAAATTACCAAATCACAGATACGCAGTATTTT	once	-	TRBJ2-3	TRBV7-2
CASRDGGGREAFF	TGTGCCAGCAGGGATGGAGGGGGCCGAGAAGCTTTCTTT	-	TRBD1	TRBJ1-1	TRBV6-5
CAISDGGNTDTQYF	TGTGCCATCAGCGACGGGGGTAACACAGATACGCAGTATTTT	-	-	TRBJ2-3	TRBV10-3
CASSALQGARTEAFF	TGTGCCAGCAGCGCCCTACAGGGGGCTCGCACTGAAGCTTTCTTT	-	TRBD1	TRBJ1-1	TRBV13
CASGGERAGGSPLHF	TGTGCCAGTGGGGGGGAGCGGGCCGGGGGTTCACCCCTCCACTTT	-	-	TRBJ1-6	TRBV6-1
CASSFDRGTEAFF	TGTGCCAGCAGCTTCGATAGGGGCACTGAAGCTTTCTTT	-	-	TRBJ1-1	TRBV7-9
CASSLGVGDSKETQYF	TGCGCCAGCAGCTTGGGAGTGGGGGACAGTAAGGAGACCCAATACTTC	-	TRBD1	TRBJ2-5	TRBV5-1
CASTRAHSYEQYF	TGTGCCAGCACGCGGGCGCACTCCTACGAGCAGTACTTC	-	-	TRBJ2-7	TRBV2
CASSVRDRLYEQYF	TGTGCCAGCAGTGTCCGGGACAGACTCTACGAGCAGTACTTC	-	TRBD1	TRBJ2-7	TRBV28
CASGLVTGGGVYEQYF	TGTGCTAGTGGTTTGGTCACAGGGGGGGGAGTTTACGAGCAGTACTTC	-	-	TRBJ2-7	TRBV12-5
CASRGTGNNSNQPQHF	TGTGCCAGCAGAGGCACAGGGAATAATAGCAATCAGCCCCAGCATTTT	-	-	TRBJ1-5	TRBV2
CASSYSGQGLAEAFF	TGTGCCAGCAGTTATTCCGGACAGGGGTTGGCTGAAGCTTTCTTT	-	TRBD1	TRBJ1-1	TRBV6-5
CASDRSGRPKYEQYF	TGTGCCAGCGACCGTTCCGGCAGGCCGAAGTACGAGCAGTACTTC	-	-	TRBJ2-7	TRBV6-1
CASRTSGNNEQYF	TGTGCCAGCAGGACTAGCGGGAATAACGAGCAGTACTTC	-	TRBD2	TRBJ2-7	TRBV25-1
CASSSGLAMAEQFF	TGTGCCAGCAGCTCTGGACTAGCAATGGCTGAGCAGTTCTTC	-	TRBD2	TRBJ2-1	TRBV7-2
CASSGHRTDQETQYF	TGTGCCAGCAGTGGACACAGGACCGACCAAGAGACCCAGTACTTC	-	-	TRBJ2-5	TRBV27
CATSTLGTAGMNTEAFF	TGTGCCACCAGCACCCTGGGGACAGCTGGGATGAACACTGAAGCTTTCTTT	-	TRBD1	TRBJ1-1	TRBV15
CATGQGAGEQYF	TGTGCCACGGGACAGGGGGCGGGAGAGCAGTACTTC	-	TRBD1	TRBJ2-7	TRBV2
CASSLDRQGRNTIYF	TGCGCCAGCAGCTTGGACCGACAGGGACGGAACACCATATATTTT	-	TRBD1	TRBJ1-3	TRBV5-1
CASSYSQGGGELFF	TGTGCCAGCAGTTACTCGCAGGGAGGCGGGGAGCTGTTTTTT	-	-	TRBJ2-2	TRBV6-6
CSHGVTDTQYF	TGCAGCCACGGGGTCACAGATACGCAGTATTTT	-	-	TRBJ2-3	TRBV20-1
CASSQDSGVNEQFF	TGCGCCAGCAGCCAAGATTCGGGGGTTAATGAGCAGTTCTTC	few	-	TRBJ2-1	TRBV4-1
CASSYKLAGQETQYF	TGTGCCAGCAGTTACAAACTAGCGGGCCAAGAGACCCAGTACTTC	-	TRBD2	TRBJ2-5	TRBV6-5
CASSSATGRSGELFF	TGTGCCAGCAGTAGCGCGACCGGGAGGAGCGGGGAGCTGTTTTTT	-	TRBD2	TRBJ2-2	TRBV6-5
CAWSLDRRNTEAFF	TGTGCCTGGAGTCTAGACAGGAGGAACACTGAAGCTTTCTTT	-	-	TRBJ1-1	TRBV30
CASGKGLAGSGDTQYF	TGTGCCTCGGGAAAAGGGCTAGCGGGGTCCGGAGATACGCAGTATTTT	-	TRBD2	TRBJ2-3	TRBV30
CAISDLRDAYEQYF	TGTGCCATCAGTGACCTCAGGGATGCCTACGAGCAGTACTTC	-	-	TRBJ2-7	TRBV10-3